This T cell receptor beta chain was obtained from a study of CD8+CD57+ T cells in acquired aplastic anemia. Points from the study as a whole: Found in both controls and patients were some 30 CD8+ CDR3 sequences.

Researchers used genomic DNA as the template to profile TCR beta VDJ and CDR3. TCRdb re-called the reads through MiXCR, storing one row per CDR3 protein. The sample lists more than 150,000 distinct CDR3 sequences, about 64% occurring once. This CDR3 has 15 amino acids. Unmatched junction bases numbered 9, after V lost 3 bases and J lost 8 bases. Germline values: CDR1 SGHNT, CDR2 YYREEE (reference sequence). As concerns this clonotype: What it binds is unknown.

This clonotype was sampled from a human donor with severe aplastic anemia or a healthy control (not recorded which). Sequencing input: sorted CD4+, CD8+, or CD8+CD57+ T cells (not recorded which) from PBMCs. The genes are TRBV5-4 and TRBJ2-2; the match to TRBD1 covers 8 bases. The DNA for the CDR3 is TGTGCCAGCAGCTCGCGACAGGGGCGAGGGGGGGAGCTGTTTTTT. Its protein product is CASSSRQGRGGELFF.